The present T cell receptor beta chain was sequenced within a study of vaccination effects on CD4 cells after COVID-19. Study-wide background: Post-vaccine sampling occurred a median 72 days after the second dose. General study points: Vaccine- and infection-induced clones showed marked clonal contraction late following vaccination.

This clone occurred once. What it recognizes is unknown. This CDR3 has 14 residues. Trimming stripped 6 bases from V and 2 bases from J, with 13 bases between. Germline-derived CDR1 and CDR2 are MNHEY and SVGAGI. Clones were read by immunoSEQ multiplex PCR, and TCRdb kept only the in-frame ones, dropping some. Of approximately 15,000 clones listed, around 79% are singletons. Viral peptide pools were used in the ViraFEST assay to expand antigen-specific CD4+ T cells, and sequencing came afterward. The culture ran for 10 days before CD4+ T cells were isolated. PCR-confirmed SARS-CoV-2 infection occurred in the person between March and December 2020. Participants received two doses of either the BNT162b2 or mRNA-1273 vaccine. After about 2 million PBMC were placed in each well, they were cultured with approximately 10 IU/ml IL-2 and about 10 ug/ml peptides. Cells had half their medium changed to IL-2 medium on days 3 and 7.

The sequence came from a human donor who had a prior SARS-CoV-2 infection. The material sequenced was CD4+ T cells from PBMCs cultured with HCoV-NL63 spike peptides, taken after COVID-19 vaccination. The rearrangement uses TRBV6-5 and TRBJ2-5, with D possibly being TRBD1 (6 bases). The CDR3 sequence: CASRANQGQETQYF. The CDR3 nucleotides read TGTGCCAGCAGAGCAAACCAGGGGCAAGAGACCCAGTACTTC.